The clone carrying this T cell receptor beta chain was observed many times. The sample originates from a study of metastatic and nonmetastatic thyroid tumors. Every patient underwent thyroid surgery untreated. TCRdb re-analyzed the PCR reads through MiXCR. Counted here are under 50,000 clones, around 20% occurring once; the ten biggest clones make up under 4%. Germline CDR1 and CDR2: MGHDK and SYGVNS. Trimming stripped 2 bases from V and 5 bases from J, with 10 bases between. The CDR3 length is 13 residues. The source material was blood. The rearrangement links TRBV25-1 to TRBJ2-7; D is perhaps TRBD1 or TRBD2 (5 bases each). This receptor was taken from a male donor with papillary thyroid cancer or a benign thyroid nodule (not recorded which). Some clones in this sample may be carry-over from other donors' samples. CDR3 sequence (DNA): TGTGCCAGCAGTGAACAGGGAGTAAACGAGCAGTACTTC. Protein product: CASSEQGVNEQYF.